This T cell receptor beta chain came from a study of shared clonotypes between healthy human individuals. About the study: Three plates each covered CD4 naive and memory; CD8 naive two, CD8 memory one. Regarding the study as a whole: Clonotype sharing across donors was expected to vary with sequencing depth. Only blood was sampled; tissue repertoires likely differ.

This table comes from immunoSEQ multiplex PCR, and its TCRdb copy is limited to in-frame clones, with some not included. The data hold hundreds of thousands of clones, with 74% observed a single time. With respect to this clone: The antigen remains undetermined.

Division of CD4+ cells produced a CD45RA+ naive subset and a CD45RA-negative memory subset. The clonotype originates from a woman aged 25 to 39 in good health. The sequenced sample consisted of memory CD4+ T cells sorted from blood. Noted subset: CD45RA-negative fraction.

The CDR3 sequence is CASSVAIASGNTIYF. CDR3 in DNA: TGTGCCAGCAGCGTAGCTATAGCCTCTGGAAACACCATATATTTT. The J gene is TRBJ1-3, the V gene TRBV9; D is uncertain. V was clipped by 0 bases and J by 0 bases, with 7 bases between them. The germline V gene encodes CDR1 SGDLS and CDR2 YYNGEE. The CDR3 length is 15 residues.